This T cell receptor beta chain was captured in a study of blood T cells in healthy people across ages (dated by TCRdb to between 2015 and 2016). Background for the entire study: Template switching captured roughly one uniquely barcoded TCR beta cDNA molecule per two T cells in model experiments. The donors were split into four age groups: young (average around 16 years), middle-aged (around 40), aged (more than 60) and long-lived (under 90). Using the same blood draw, the study looked at two additional independent replicas of 1 million unique cDNA reads for two donors, one aged 18 to 30 and the other aged 80 or older. To track age-related changes in TCR beta repertoire diversity, the study relied on deep sequencing normalized with unique cDNA molecular identifiers. To avoid experimental bias, donors of different ages were randomly spread across the sequencing lanes.

Summary of the overall study and its limitations: Because donor CMV infection status was unknown, age-related changes in expanded clonotypes were potentially confounded. Compared with the aged group, the long-lived group had more naive CD4+ T cells, fewer expanded clones and increased TCR diversity, a pattern suggesting age selection. Estimates of total diversity from one million sequenced T cells were regarded as lower bounds and underestimates. Observed TCR beta diversity per million T cells fell roughly linearly with age, and a significant reduction was already apparent by age approximately 41. A strong correlation was found between observed TCR beta diversity and the percentage of naive T cells measured by flow cytometry. Because profiling used bulk unsorted PBMCs, naive and antigen-experienced compartments could not be compared conclusively.

The method behind the library was 5' RACE. The sample was run on an Illumina HiSeq 2500. A second PCR of about 6 to 11 cycles was performed with a sample-barcoded 5' primer and a J-beta primer mix. A template-switch 5' adaptor carrying 12 random nucleotides introduced a unique molecular identifier onto each TCR beta cDNA molecule. Each sample yielded at least 2.5 million CDR3-containing paired-end reads. First-strand cDNA was synthesized from all RNA with the Mint cDNA synthesis kit, primed by a TRBC-specific oligonucleotide. All cDNA was treated with uracil-DNA glycosylase and then went through a first 18-cycle PCR with the universal primers M1SS and BC2_uni_R. In the source study's methods: Normalization of each sample was performed by random selection of 1 million high-quality reads, each carrying a distinct molecular identifier. Reads with shared molecular identifiers were discarded instead of being binned into consensus sequences. CDR3 identification, clonotype clustering and error correction used MiTCR with a Q25 quality threshold and the strictest error-elimination algorithm. A nonparametric unseen species model using Euler transformation provided a lower-bound estimate of total TCR beta diversity. TCRdb reprocessing: public reads trimmed at Q25 with fastp, clones called with MiXCR, in-frame beta chains kept. Each CDR3 protein appears once, grouped with its most common genes and DNA. The V and J calls come from TCRdb's annotation, not from the publication. Counted in this sample were approximately 730,000 distinct CDR3 sequences; approximately 53% of them appeared once. Roughly 37% of the sample is held by the ten biggest clonotypes.

The donors were about 40 Caucasian individuals from Russia, aged roughly 6 to 100 years, who were systemically healthy. Ten milliliters of peripheral blood were collected from each donor into EDTA-treated Vacutainer tubes. Ficoll-Paque density-gradient centrifugation was used to isolate PBMCs, with at least 6.5 million obtained per sample. Trizol reagent was used to extract total RNA from the PBMCs, yielding at least 5.5 micrograms per sample. For every donor, an aliquot of PBMCs went through flow cytometry to measure the percentages of naive CD45RAhigh/CD27high T cells. Reading from cysteine to phenylalanine, the CDR3 counts 15 amino acids. Solely the CDR3 DNA is kept, with 45 bases framed from the first base. From a lookup of the germline V gene, CDR1 and CDR2 are SGHRS and YFSETQ. A word on this clonotype: No antigen is known for it. No clone much larger than this one lies a single base away; base qualities are absent.

This sequence was found in a man older than 75 in good health. Sequencing was performed on blood. In this chain, TRBV5-1 is recombined with TRBJ2-1; the D gene is not confidently resolved. The last part of the DNA fits TRBJ2-7 better; the J call may be wrong. The bases read TGCGCCAGCAGCTTGAGCACTGACCCCTACAATGAGCAGTACTTC. This gives the protein CASSLSTDPYNEQYF.